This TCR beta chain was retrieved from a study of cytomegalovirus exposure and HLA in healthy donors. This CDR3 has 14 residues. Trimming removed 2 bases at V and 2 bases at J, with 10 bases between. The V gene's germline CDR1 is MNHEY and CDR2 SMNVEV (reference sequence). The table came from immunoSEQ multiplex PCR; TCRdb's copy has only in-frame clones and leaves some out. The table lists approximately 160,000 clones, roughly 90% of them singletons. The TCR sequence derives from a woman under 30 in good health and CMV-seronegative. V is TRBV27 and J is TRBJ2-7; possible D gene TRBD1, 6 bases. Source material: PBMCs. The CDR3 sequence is CASSLGTLPYEQYF. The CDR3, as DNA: TGTGCCAGCAGTTTAGGGACACTCCCCTACGAGCAGTACTTC.